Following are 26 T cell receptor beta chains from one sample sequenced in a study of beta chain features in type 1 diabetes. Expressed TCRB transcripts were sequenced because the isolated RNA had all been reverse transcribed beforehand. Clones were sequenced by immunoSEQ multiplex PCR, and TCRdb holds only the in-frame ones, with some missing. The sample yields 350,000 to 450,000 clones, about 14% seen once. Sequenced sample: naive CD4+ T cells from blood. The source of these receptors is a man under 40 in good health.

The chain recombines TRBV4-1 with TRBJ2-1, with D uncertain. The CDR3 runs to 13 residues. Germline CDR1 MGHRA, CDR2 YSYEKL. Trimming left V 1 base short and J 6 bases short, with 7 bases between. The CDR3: CASSQAGSNEQFF. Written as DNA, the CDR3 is TGCGCCAGCAGCCAAGCCGGGTCCAATGAGCAGTTCTTC.

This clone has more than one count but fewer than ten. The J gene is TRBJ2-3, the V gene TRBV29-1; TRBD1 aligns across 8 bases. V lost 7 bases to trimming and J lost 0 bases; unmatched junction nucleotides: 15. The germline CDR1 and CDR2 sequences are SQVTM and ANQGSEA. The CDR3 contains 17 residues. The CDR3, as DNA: TGCAGCGCTGGAACCGGGACAGGACACATTAGCACAGATACGCAGTATTTT. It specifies CSAGTGTGHISTDTQYF.

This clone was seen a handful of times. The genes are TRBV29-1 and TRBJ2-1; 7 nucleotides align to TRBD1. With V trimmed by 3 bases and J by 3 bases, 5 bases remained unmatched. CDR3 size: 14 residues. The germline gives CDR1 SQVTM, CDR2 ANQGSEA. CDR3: CSVDLTGLYNEQFF. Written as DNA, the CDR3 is TGCAGCGTTGACCTGACAGGGCTCTACAATGAGCAGTTCTTC.

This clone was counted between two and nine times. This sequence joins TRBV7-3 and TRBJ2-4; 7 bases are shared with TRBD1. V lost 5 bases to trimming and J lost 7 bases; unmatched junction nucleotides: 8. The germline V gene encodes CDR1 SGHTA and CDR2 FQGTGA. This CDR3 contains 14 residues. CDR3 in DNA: TGTGCCAGCAGCAACCCGGGACAGTTGAACATTCAGTACTTC. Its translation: CASSNPGQLNIQYF. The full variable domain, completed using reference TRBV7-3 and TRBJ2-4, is GAGVSQTPSNKVTEKGKYVELRCDPISGHTALYWYRQSLGQGPEFLIYFQGTGAADDSGLPNDRFFAVRPEGSVSTLKIQRTERGDSAVYLCASSNPGQLNIQYFGAGTRLSVL.

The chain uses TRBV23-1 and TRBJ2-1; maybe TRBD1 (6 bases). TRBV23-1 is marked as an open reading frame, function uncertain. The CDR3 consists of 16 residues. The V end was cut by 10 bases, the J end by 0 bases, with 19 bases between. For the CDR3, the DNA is TGCGCCATCGGTTCAGGGGTCCCTAGCTCCTACAATGAGCAGTTCTTC. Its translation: CAIGSGVPSSYNEQFF.

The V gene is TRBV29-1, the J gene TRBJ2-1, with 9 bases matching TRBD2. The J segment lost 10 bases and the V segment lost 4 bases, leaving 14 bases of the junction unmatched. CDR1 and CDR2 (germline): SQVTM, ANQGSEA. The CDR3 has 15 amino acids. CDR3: CSVVEKGAGGGEQFF. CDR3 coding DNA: TGCAGCGTTGTAGAGAAGGGAGCGGGAGGAGGAGAGCAGTTCTTC.

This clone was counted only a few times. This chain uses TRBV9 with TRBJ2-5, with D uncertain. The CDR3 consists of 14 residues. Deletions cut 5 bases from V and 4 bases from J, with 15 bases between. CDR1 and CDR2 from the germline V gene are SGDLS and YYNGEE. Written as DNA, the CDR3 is TGTGCCAGCAGTCCTCCGGACCTCCCAGAGACCCAGTACTTC. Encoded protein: CASSPPDLPETQYF. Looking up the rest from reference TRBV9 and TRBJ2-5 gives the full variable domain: DSGVTQTPKHLITATGQRVTLRCSPRSGDLSVYWYQQSLDQGLQFLIQYYNGEERAKGNILERFSAQQFPDLHSELNLSSLELGDSALYFCASSPPDLPETQYFGPGTRLLVL.

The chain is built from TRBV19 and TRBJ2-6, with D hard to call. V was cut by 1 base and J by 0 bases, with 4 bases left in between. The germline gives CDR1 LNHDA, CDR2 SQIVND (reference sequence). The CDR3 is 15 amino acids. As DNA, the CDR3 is TGTGCCAGTAGTATAGTGAGCTCTGGGGCCAACGTCCTGACTTTC. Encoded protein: CASSIVSSGANVLTF.

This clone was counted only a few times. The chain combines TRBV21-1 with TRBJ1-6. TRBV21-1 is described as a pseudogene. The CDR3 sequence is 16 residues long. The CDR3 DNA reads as TGTGCCAGCAGCAGTCCCTTGGTGCAGGGACCGCCACCCCTCCACTTT. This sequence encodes CASSSPLVQGPPPLHF.

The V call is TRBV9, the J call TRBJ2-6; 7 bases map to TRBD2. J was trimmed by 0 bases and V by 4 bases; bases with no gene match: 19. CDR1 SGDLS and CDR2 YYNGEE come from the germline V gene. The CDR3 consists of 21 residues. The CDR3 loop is CASSFTRPGGLRSSGANVLTF. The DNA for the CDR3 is TGTGCCAGCAGCTTCACCCGCCCGGGAGGTCTGAGGTCCTCTGGGGCCAACGTCCTGACTTTC.

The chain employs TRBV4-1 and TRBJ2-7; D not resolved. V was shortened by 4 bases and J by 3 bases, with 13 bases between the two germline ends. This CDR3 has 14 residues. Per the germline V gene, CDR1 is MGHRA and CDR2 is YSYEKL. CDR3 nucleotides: TGCGCCAGCAGCCTAGCTTTGGCTGACTACGAGCAGTACTTC. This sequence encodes CASSLALADYEQYF.

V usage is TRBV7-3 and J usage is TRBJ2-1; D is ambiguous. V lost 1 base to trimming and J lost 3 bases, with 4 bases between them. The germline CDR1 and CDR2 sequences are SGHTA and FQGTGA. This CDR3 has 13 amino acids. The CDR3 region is CASSLNLYNEQFF. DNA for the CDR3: TGTGCCAGCAGCTTAAACCTCTACAATGAGCAGTTCTTC.

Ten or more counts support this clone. The CDR3, as DNA: TGCAGCGTCGTTCTCGGCCGGTACCAAGAGACCCAGTACTTC. Its protein product is CSVVLGRYQETQYF. The chain has TRBV29-1 and TRBJ2-5, with D unclear. The V and J ends lost 6 bases and 0 bases respectively, with 14 bases between them. The V gene's germline CDR1 is SQVTM and CDR2 ANQGSEA. The length of the CDR3 is 14 residues.

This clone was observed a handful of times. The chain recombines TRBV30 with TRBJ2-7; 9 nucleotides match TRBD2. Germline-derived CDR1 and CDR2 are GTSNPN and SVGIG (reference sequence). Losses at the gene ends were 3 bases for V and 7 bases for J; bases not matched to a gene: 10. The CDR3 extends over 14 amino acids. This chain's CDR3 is CAWRVAGEPGEQYV. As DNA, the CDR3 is TGTGCCTGGAGGGTAGCGGGGGAGCCGGGGGAGCAGTACGTC.

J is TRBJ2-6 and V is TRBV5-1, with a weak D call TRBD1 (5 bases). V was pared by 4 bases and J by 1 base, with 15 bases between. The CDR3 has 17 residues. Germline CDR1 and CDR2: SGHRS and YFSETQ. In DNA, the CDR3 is TGCGCCAGCAGCGCCAGCCCCCAGGGATCTGGGGCCAACGTCCTGACTTTC. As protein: CASSASPQGSGANVLTF.

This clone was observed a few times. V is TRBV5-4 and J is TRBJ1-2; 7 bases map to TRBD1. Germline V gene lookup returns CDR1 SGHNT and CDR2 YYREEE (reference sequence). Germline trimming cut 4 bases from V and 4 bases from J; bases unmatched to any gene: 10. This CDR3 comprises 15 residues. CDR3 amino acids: CASSTRQGVGYGYTF. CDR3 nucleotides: TGTGCCAGCAGCACGAGACAGGGAGTCGGCTATGGCTACACCTTC.

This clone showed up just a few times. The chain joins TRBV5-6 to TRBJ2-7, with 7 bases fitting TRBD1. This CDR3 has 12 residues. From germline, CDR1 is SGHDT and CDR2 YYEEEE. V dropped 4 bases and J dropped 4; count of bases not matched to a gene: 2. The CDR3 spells CASSQTGYEQYV. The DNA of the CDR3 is TGTGCCAGCAGCCAGACAGGGTACGAGCAGTACGTC.

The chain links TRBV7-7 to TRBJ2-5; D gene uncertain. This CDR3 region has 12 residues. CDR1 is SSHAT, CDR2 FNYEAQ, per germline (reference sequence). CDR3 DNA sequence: TGTGCGGCACAAGTGGCTAAAGAGACCCAGTACTTC. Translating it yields CAAQVAKETQYF.

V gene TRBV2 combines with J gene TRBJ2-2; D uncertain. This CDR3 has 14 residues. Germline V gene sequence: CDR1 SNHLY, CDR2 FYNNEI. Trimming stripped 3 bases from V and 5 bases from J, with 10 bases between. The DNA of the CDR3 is TGTGCCAGCAGTGAGCTCCGTGGGACCGGGGAGCTGTTTTTT. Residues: CASSELRGTGELFF.

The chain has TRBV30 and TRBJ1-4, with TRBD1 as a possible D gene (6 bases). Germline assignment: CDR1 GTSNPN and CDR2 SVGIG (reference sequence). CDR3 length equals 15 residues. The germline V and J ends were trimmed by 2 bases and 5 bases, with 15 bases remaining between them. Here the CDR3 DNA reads TGTGCCTGGAGTCCCAACAGTAGGGGGAATGAAAAACTGTTTTTT. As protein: CAWSPNSRGNEKLFF.

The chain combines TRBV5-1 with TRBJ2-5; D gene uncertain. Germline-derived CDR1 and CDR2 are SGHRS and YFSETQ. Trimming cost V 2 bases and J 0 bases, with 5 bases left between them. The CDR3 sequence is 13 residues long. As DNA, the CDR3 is TGCGCCAGCAGCTTATATCACCAAGAGACCCAGTACTTC. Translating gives CASSLYHQETQYF.

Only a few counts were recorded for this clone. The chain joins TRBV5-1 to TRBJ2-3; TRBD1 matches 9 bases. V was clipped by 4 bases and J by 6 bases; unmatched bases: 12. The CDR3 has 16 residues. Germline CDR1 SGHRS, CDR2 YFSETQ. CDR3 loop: CASSLGTGRRADTQYF. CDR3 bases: TGCGCCAGCAGCCTCGGGACAGGGAGGAGGGCGGATACGCAGTATTTT.

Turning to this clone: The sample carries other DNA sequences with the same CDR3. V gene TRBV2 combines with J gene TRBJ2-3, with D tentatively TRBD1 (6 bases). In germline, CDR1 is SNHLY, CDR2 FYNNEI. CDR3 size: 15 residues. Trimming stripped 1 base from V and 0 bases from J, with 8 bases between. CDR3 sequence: CASSEGGPSTDTQYF. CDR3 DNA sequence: TGTGCCAGCAGTGAAGGGGGGCCAAGCACAGATACGCAGTATTTT.

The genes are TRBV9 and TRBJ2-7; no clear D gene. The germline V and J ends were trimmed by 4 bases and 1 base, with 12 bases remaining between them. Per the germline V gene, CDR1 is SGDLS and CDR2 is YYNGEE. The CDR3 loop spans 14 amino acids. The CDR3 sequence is CASSTRLESYEQYF. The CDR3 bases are TGTGCCAGCAGCACCCGACTGGAATCCTACGAGCAGTACTTC. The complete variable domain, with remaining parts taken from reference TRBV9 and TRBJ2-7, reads DSGVTQTPKHLITATGQRVTLRCSPRSGDLSVYWYQQSLDQGLQFLIQYYNGEERAKGNILERFSAQQFPDLHSELNLSSLELGDSALYFCASSTRLESYEQYFGPGTRLTVT.

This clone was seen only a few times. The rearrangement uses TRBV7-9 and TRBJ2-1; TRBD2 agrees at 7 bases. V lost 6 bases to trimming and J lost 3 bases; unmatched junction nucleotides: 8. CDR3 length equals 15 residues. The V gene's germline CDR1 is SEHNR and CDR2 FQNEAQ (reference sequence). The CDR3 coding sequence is TGTGCCAGCAGTTATTGGCGGGGGAACTACAATGAGCAGTTCTTC. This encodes CASSYWRGNYNEQFF.

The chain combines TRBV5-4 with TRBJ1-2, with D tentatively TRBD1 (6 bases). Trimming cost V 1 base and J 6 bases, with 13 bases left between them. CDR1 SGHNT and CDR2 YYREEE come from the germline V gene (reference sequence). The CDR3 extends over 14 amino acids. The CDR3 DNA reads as TGTGCCAGCAGCTTGAGCAGGGGAACGAATGGCTACACCTTC. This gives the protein CASSLSRGTNGYTF. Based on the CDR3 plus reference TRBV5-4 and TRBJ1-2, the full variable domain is ETGVTQSPTHLIKTRGQQVTLRCSSQSGHNTVSWYQQALGQGPQFIFQYYREEENGRGNFPPRFSGLQFPNYSSELNVNALELDDSALYLCASSLSRGTNGYTFGSGTRLTVV.